This TCR beta chain was retrieved from a study of CD8+ T cells in alopecia areata. Sorted populations comprised CD4+ and CD8+ T cells obtained from PBMCs. Investigators isolated RNA and reverse transcribed it into cDNA to act as the sequencing template. Here immunoSEQ multiplex PCR was the method, and the copy in TCRdb shows in-frame clones only, minus some. Counted here are 140,000 to 150,000 clones, about three fifths occurring once; the ten biggest clones make up around 34%. The CDR3 spans 17 residues. Trimming removed 3 bases at V and 0 bases at J, with 15 bases between. The germline CDR1 and CDR2 sequences are SGHVS and FQNEAQ. Points on this clone: Antigen: not known.

Findings and caveats of the study: Elevated clonality characterized lesional scalp relative to normal scalp, particularly in alopecia totalis/universalis. Compared with mice, patients displayed less clear TCR sharing, possibly for HLA-related reasons. Resident alphabeta T-cell populations of normal skin are likewise subject to sequencing in scalp samples.

Specimen: CD8+ T cells sorted from blood. The chain is built from TRBV7-8 and TRBJ2-1; D is unclear. The source is a human donor in good health. Here the CDR3 reads CASSFKRSRPSYNEQFF. The CDR3 DNA is TGTGCCAGCAGCTTCAAGCGTTCGCGGCCCTCCTACAATGAGCAGTTCTTC.